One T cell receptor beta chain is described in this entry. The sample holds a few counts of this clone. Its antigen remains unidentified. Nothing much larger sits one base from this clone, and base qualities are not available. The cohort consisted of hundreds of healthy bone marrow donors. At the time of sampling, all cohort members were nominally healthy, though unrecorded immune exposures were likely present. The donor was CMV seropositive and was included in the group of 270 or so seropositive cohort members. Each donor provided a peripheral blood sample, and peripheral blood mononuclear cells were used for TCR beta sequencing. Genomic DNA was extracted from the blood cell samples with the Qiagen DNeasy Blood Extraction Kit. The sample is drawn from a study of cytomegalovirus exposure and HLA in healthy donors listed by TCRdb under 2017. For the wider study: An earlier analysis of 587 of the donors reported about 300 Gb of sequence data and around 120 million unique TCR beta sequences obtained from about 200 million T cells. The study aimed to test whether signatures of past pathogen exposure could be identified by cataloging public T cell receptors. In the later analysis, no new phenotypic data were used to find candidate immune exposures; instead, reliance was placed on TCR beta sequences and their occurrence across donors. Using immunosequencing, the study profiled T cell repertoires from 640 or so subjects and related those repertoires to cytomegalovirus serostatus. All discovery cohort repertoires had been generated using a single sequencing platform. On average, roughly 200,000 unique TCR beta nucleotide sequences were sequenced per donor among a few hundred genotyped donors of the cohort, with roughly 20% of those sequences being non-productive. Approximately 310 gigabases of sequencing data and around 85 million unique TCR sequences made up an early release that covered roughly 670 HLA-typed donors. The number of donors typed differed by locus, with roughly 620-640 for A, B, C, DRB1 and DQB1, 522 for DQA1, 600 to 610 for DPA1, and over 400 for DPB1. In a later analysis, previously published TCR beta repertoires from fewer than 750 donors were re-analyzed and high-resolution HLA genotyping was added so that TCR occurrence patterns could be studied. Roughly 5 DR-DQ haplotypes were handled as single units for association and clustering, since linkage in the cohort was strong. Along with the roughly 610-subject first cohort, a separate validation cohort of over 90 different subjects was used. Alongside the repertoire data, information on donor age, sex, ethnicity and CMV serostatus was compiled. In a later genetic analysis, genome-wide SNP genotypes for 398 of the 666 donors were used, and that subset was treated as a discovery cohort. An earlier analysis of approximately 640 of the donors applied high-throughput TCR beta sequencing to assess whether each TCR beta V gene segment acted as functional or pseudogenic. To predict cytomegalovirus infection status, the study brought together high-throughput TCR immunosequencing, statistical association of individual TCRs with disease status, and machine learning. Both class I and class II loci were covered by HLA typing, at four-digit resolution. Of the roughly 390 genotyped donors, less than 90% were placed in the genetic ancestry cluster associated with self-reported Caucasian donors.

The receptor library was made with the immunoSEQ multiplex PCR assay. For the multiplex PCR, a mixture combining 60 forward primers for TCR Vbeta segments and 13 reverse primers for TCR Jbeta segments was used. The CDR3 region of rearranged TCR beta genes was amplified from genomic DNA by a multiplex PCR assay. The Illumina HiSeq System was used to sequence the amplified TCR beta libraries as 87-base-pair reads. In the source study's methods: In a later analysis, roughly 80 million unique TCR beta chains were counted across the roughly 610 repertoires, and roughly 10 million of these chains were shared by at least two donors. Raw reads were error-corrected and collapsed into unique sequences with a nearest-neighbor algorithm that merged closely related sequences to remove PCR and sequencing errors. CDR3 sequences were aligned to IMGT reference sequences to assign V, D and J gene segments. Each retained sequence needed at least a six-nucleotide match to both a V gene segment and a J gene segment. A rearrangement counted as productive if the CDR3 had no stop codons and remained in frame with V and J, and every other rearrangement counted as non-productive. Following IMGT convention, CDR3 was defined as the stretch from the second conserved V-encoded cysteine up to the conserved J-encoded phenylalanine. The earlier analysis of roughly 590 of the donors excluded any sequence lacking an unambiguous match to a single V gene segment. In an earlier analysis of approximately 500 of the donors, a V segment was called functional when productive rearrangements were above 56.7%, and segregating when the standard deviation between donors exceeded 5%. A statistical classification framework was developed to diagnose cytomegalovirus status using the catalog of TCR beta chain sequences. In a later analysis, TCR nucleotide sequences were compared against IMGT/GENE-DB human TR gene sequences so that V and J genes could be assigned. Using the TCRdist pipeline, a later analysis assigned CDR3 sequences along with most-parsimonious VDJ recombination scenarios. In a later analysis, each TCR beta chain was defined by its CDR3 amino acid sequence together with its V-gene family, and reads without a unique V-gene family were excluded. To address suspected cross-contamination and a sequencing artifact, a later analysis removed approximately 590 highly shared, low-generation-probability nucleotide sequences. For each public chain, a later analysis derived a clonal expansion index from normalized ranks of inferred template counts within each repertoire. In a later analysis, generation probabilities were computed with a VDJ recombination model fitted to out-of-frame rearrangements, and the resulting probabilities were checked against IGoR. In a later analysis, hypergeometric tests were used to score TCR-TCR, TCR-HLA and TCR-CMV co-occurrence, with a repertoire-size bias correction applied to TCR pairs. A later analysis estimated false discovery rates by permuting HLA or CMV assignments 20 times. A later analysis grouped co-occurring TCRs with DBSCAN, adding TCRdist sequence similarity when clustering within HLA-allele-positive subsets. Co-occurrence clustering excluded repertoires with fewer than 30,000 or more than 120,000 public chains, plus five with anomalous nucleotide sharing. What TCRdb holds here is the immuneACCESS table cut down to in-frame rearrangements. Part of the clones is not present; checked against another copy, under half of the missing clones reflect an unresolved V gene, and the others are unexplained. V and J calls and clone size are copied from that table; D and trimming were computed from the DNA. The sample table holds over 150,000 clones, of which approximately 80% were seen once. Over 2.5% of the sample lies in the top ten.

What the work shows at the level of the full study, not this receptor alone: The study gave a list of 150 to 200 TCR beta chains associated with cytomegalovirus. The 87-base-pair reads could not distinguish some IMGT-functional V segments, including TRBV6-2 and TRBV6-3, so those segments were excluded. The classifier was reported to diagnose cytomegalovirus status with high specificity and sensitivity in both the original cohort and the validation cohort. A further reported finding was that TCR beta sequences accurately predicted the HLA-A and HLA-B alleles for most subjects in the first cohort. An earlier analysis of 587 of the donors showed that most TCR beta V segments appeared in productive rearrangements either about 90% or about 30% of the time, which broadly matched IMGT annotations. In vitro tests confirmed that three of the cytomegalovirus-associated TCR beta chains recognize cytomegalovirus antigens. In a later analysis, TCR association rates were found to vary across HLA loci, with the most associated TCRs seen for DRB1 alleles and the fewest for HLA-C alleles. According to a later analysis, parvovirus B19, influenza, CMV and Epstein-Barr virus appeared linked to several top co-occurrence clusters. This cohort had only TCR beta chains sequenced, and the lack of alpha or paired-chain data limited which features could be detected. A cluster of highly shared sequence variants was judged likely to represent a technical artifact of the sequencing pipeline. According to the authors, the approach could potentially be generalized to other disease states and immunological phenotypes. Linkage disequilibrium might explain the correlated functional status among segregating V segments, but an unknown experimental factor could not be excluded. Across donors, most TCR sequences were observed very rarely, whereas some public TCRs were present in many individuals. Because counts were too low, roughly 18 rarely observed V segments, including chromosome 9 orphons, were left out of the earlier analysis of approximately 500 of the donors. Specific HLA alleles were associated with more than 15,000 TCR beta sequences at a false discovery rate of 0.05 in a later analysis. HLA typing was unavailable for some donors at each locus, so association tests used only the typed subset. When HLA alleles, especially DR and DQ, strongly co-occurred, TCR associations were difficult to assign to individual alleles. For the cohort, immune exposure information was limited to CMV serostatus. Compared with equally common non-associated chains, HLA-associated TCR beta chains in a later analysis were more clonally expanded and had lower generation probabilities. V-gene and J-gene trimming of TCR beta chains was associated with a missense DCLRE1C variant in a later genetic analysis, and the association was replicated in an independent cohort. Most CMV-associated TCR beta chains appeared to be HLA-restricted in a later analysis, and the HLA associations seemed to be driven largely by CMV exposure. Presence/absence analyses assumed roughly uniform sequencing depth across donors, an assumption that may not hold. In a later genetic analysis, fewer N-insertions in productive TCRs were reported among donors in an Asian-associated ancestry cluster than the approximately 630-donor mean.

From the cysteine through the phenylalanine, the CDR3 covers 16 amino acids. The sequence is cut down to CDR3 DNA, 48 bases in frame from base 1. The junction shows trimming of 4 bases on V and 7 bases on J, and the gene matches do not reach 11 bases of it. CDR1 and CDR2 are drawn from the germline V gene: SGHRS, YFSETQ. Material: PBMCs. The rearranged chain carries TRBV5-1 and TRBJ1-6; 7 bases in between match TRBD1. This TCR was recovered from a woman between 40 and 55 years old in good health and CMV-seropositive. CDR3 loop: CASSRLEAGGNSPLHF. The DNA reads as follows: TGCGCCAGCAGCCGCTTGGAGGCAGGGGGGAATTCACCCCTCCACTTT.